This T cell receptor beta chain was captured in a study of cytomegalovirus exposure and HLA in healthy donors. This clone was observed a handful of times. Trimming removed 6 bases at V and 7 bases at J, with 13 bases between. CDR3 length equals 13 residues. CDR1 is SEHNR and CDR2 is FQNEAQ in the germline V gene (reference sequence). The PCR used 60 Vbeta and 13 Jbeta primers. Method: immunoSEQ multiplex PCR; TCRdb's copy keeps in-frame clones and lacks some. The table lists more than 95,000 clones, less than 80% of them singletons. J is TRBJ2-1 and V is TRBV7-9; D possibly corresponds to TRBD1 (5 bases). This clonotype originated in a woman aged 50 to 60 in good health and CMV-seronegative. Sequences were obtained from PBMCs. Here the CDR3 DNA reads TGTGCCAGCAGTAAAAATAGGGGAAATGAGCAGTTCTTC. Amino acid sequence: CASSKNRGNEQFF.